These 26 T cell receptor beta chains were sequenced from one sample in a study of cytomegalovirus exposure and HLA in healthy donors (dated by TCRdb to 2015 to 2018). Libraries were built with the immunoSEQ multiplex PCR assay. A mixture of 60 forward primers for TCR Vbeta segments and 13 reverse primers for TCR Jbeta segments was used in the multiplex PCR. TCRdb took over this immuneACCESS table, retaining in-frame rearrangements with V and J assigned. Such tables are incomplete; in checked studies, under half of the missing clones stem from an unresolved V gene, and the remainder is unexplained. The table for this sample lists over 85,000 clones; approximately 82% of them were counted only once. More than 3% of the sample belongs to the ten largest clones. The material sequenced was PBMCs. The receptors were sampled from a female donor in good health and CMV-seropositive.

In this sample, this clone turned up a few times. The V gene is TRBV2, the J gene TRBJ1-2; D is perhaps TRBD1 (6 bases). CDR1 SNHLY and CDR2 FYNNEI come from the germline V gene. With 4 bases removed from V and 2 bases from J, the gap between germline ends came to 8 bases. The CDR3 spans 13 residues. CDR3 sequence: CASSVQGNYGYTF. For the CDR3, the DNA is TGTGCCAGCAGTGTACAGGGCAACTATGGCTACACCTTC.

The genes are TRBV6-5 and TRBJ2-1; the match to TRBD2 covers 7 bases. There are 15 residues in the CDR3. Trimming removed 6 bases from V and 2 bases from J; junction bases left unmatched: 7. Germline loops: CDR1 MNHEY, CDR2 SVGAGI. Here the CDR3 reads CASRPLAETYNEQFF. The CDR3 nucleotides are TGTGCCAGCAGGCCCCTAGCGGAGACCTACAATGAGCAGTTCTTC.

This clone was seen just once. This chain links TRBV6-1 with TRBJ2-5; TRBD2 might be the D (6 bases). Germline V gives CDR1 MNHNS, CDR2 SASEGT. The V and J ends lost 7 bases and 1 base respectively, with 16 bases between them. The CDR3 totals 15 residues. CDR3 sequence: CASTQTWRAQETQYF. The CDR3, as DNA: TGTGCCAGCACCCAAACCTGGAGGGCCCAAGAGACCCAGTACTTC.

The gene calls are TRBV10-2 and TRBJ2-1; TRBD2 matches at 8 bases. From germline, CDR1 is WSHSY and CDR2 SAAADI. V trimming: 2 bases; J trimming: 5 bases; junction bases outside the gene matches: 8. CDR3 length: 16 residues. The chain's CDR3 is CASSEVREGRDNEQFF. The CDR3 DNA reads as TGCGCCAGCAGTGAGGTTCGGGAGGGCCGCGACAATGAGCAGTTCTTC.

V is TRBV5-1 and J is TRBJ1-1; tentative D call: TRBD1 (5 bases). CDR3 size: 15 residues. V was shortened by 2 bases and J by 1 base, with 12 bases between the two germline ends. Germline V gene lookup returns CDR1 SGHRS and CDR2 YFSETQ. CDR3 region: CASSLYRIENTEAFF. The CDR3 DNA is TGCGCCAGCAGCTTATACAGGATCGAGAACACTGAAGCTTTCTTT.

Worth noting for this clone: The junction does not match germline at one end; this may be a read error. The J gene is TRBJ2-3, the V gene TRBV6-1; D is perhaps TRBD1 (6 bases). Germline V gene sequence: CDR1 MNHNS, CDR2 SASEGT. The CDR3 contains 11 residues. CDR3 bases: TGTGCCAGCAGTGAAGCGCTTCGACAGGTCTTT. This codes for CASSEALRQVF.

The rearrangement uses TRBV30 and TRBJ2-7; D perhaps matches TRBD1 (8 bases). Germline CDR1 GTSNPN, CDR2 SVGIG (reference sequence). The CDR3 has 15 residues. V was pared by 2 bases and J by 6 bases, with 20 bases between. The CDR3 bases are TGTGCCTGGAGTATTTCCCCAAACAGGGGGGGCGAGCAGTACTTC. Encoded protein: CAWSISPNRGGEQYF.

This clone was seen a few times. This chain links TRBV5-8 with TRBJ2-7; D is ambiguous. V was trimmed by 4 bases and J by 9 bases, leaving 11 bases between them. CDR3 size: 11 residues. Germline V CDR1 and CDR2: SGHTS, YDEGEE. The CDR3: CASSPRPGQYF. CDR3 nucleotides: TGTGCCAGCAGCCCGCGCCCGGGGCAGTACTTC.

The chain recombines TRBV5-6 with TRBJ1-2, with D uncertain. The CDR3 is 12 amino acids. Trimming shortened V by 0 bases and J by 6 bases, and 6 bases separated the two germline ends. The germline CDR1 and CDR2 sequences are SGHDT and YYEEEE. DNA for the CDR3: TGTGCCAGCAGCTTGGCCGGGGATGGCTACACCTTC. Translated, it gives CASSLAGDGYTF.

The chain has TRBV9 and TRBJ2-7; a possible D gene is TRBD2 (6 bases). CDR1 and CDR2 (germline): SGDLS, YYNGEE. The CDR3 length is 15 residues. The germline V and J ends were trimmed by 5 bases and 1 base, with 16 bases remaining between them. CDR3 in amino acids: CASSYGSSGSYEQYF. The DNA of the CDR3 is TGTGCCAGCAGTTACGGGAGTTCCGGGTCCTACGAGCAGTACTTC.

This clone was observed a few times. The chain has TRBV30 and TRBJ2-3; a possible D gene is TRBD1 (5 bases). Trimming shortened V by 2 bases and J by 3 bases, and 6 bases separated the two germline ends. The CDR3 has 12 amino acids. Germline-derived CDR1 and CDR2 are GTSNPN and SVGIG (reference sequence). CDR3 region: CAWSTGTDTQYF. The CDR3 DNA reads TGTGCCTGGAGTACAGGAACAGATACGCAGTATTTT.

The chain links TRBV11-2 to TRBJ2-3, with D tentatively TRBD2 (5 bases). CDR1 is SGHAT, CDR2 FQNNGV, per germline. The length of the CDR3 is 14 residues. With 6 bases removed from V and 3 bases from J, the gap between germline ends came to 13 bases. DNA of the CDR3: TGTGCCAGCAGAGTGTTGGGCGGGACAGATACGCAGTATTTT. Its protein product is CASRVLGGTDTQYF.

This sequence joins TRBV9 and TRBJ1-4; unclear D gene. The germline V and J ends were trimmed by 4 bases and 0 bases, with 13 bases remaining between them. Looked up from germline, CDR1 is SGDLS and CDR2 is YYNGEE. The CDR3 contains 16 residues. The CDR3 DNA is TGTGCCAGCAGCCCCACGGCGGGGTCAACTAATGAAAAACTGTTTTTT. Protein: CASSPTAGSTNEKLFF.

This chain connects TRBV7-9 to TRBJ1-5; D is unresolved. The V gene lost 0 bases and the J gene lost 6 bases, with 3 bases spanning the gap. The length of the CDR3 is 12 residues. Germline values: CDR1 SEHNR, CDR2 FQNEAQ (reference sequence). CDR3 in DNA: TGTGCCAGCAGCTTAGCCAGTCAGCCCCAGCATTTT. Translated: CASSLASQPQHF.

The rearrangement uses TRBV10-1 and TRBJ1-1; D may be TRBD1 (6 bases). V lost 4 bases, J lost 1 base, and 10 bases lay in between. Germline V gene data show CDR1 as WNHNN and CDR2 as SYGVQD (reference sequence). The CDR3 totals 14 residues. This CDR3 reads CASSVGRGNTEAFF. CDR3 nucleotides: TGCGCCAGCAGTGTCGGCAGGGGGAACACTGAAGCTTTCTTT.

This chain links TRBV27 with TRBJ1-2; 7 nucleotides match TRBD1. Trimming removed 6 bases from V and 6 bases from J; junction bases left unmatched: 10. CDR3 length equals 14 residues. Germline assignment: CDR1 MNHEY and CDR2 SMNVEV (reference sequence). The CDR3 region is CASSLVKDRHGYTF. The CDR3 DNA reads as TGTGCCAGCAGCCTTGTCAAGGACAGGCATGGCTACACCTTC.

The chain is built from TRBV5-4 and TRBJ2-7; 8 bases match TRBD2. Germline V gene lookup returns CDR1 SGHNT and CDR2 YYREEE (reference sequence). V was pared by 5 bases and J by 6 bases, with 7 bases of the junction left unmatched. This CDR3 is 13 amino acids long. The CDR3 loop reads CASSLSGGAEQYF. CDR3 in DNA: TGTGCCAGCAGTTTAAGCGGGGGTGCCGAGCAGTACTTC.

This clone was counted a few times. This chain connects TRBV29-1 to TRBJ1-2; 7 nucleotides align to TRBD1. J gave up 5 bases and V 1 base, and 4 bases lay outside the gene matches. Germline values: CDR1 SQVTM, CDR2 ANQGSEA. The CDR3 is 13 residues long. CDR3 bases: TGCAGCGTTGAAGTGGCGACAGGGTATGGCTACACCTTC. Encoded protein: CSVEVATGYGYTF.

The chain combines TRBV5-6 with TRBJ2-7; TRBD1 is a possible D gene (6 bases). The germline gives CDR1 SGHDT, CDR2 YYEEEE. V was trimmed by 0 bases and J by 0 bases, leaving 10 bases between them. This CDR3 region has 15 residues. The CDR3 DNA is TGTGCCAGCAGCTTGGGTACAGGGAGCTCCTACGAGCAGTACTTC. It translates to CASSLGTGSSYEQYF. Drawing the rest from reference TRBV5-6 and TRBJ2-7, the complete variable domain is DAGVTQSPTHLIKTRGQQVTLRCSPKSGHDTVSWYQQALGQGPQFIFQYYEEEERQRGNFPDRFSGHQFPNYSSELNVNALLLGDSALYLCASSLGTGSSYEQYFGPGTRLTVT.

J is TRBJ1-2 and V is TRBV10-3, with TRBD1 identical over 9 bases. The CDR3 is 16 amino acids. Germline-derived CDR1 and CDR2 are ENHRY and SYGVKD. The V segment lost 0 bases and the J segment 3 bases; nucleotides outside the gene matches: 5. The CDR3 spells CAISESPGQGHYGYTF. The DNA of the CDR3 is TGTGCCATCAGTGAGTCCCCGGGACAGGGACACTATGGCTACACCTTC.

The chain joins TRBV7-9 to TRBJ2-1; 11 bases line up with TRBD2. The CDR3 contains 15 residues. In germline, CDR1 is SEHNR, CDR2 FQNEAQ (reference sequence). The V segment lost 10 bases and the J segment 4 bases; nucleotides outside the gene matches: 9. CDR3 coding DNA: TGTGCCATCCTGGGCGGGACTAGCGGATACAATGAGCAGTTCTTC. Protein sequence: CAILGGTSGYNEQFF.

This chain uses TRBV18 with TRBJ1-4; 7 bases are a match to TRBD1. CDR1 and CDR2 from the germline V gene are KGHSH and LQKENI. CDR3 length: 15 residues. J was trimmed by 6 bases and V by 5 bases; bases with no gene match: 9. CDR3 region: CASSARDSLYEKLFF. CDR3 DNA sequence: TGTGCCAGCTCAGCTCGGGACAGCCTCTATGAAAAACTGTTTTTT.

The V and J genes are TRBV14 and TRBJ1-5; no reliable D call. From germline, CDR1 is SGHDN and CDR2 FVKESK. The CDR3 consists of 12 residues. The V and J ends lost 0 bases and 6 bases respectively, with 3 bases between them. CDR3 bases: TGTGCCAGCAGCCAAGACGGTCAGCCCCAGCATTTT. This gives the protein CASSQDGQPQHF.

The J gene is TRBJ2-7, the V gene TRBV27, with 8 nucleotides matching TRBD1. Per the germline V gene, CDR1 is MNHEY and CDR2 is SMNVEV (reference sequence). J was trimmed by 2 bases and V by 5 bases; bases with no gene match: 8. This CDR3 region has 15 residues. CDR3 bases: TGTGCCAGCAGTCATGGACAGGGTTTACCCTACGAGCAGTACTTC. Amino acids: CASSHGQGLPYEQYF.

V is TRBV18 and J is TRBJ1-1, with D hard to call. Germline V gene data show CDR1 as KGHSH and CDR2 as LQKENI. CDR3 length: 15 residues. The V end lost 3 bases, the J end lost 4 bases, and 15 bases lay between the germline ends. This chain's CDR3 is CASSPTQALGTEAFF. The CDR3 region has the DNA TGTGCCAGCTCACCCACTCAGGCCCTGGGCACTGAAGCTTTCTTT.

The chain uses TRBV4-2 and TRBJ1-2; weak D call: TRBD1 (6 bases). The CDR3 is made up of 17 amino acids. The V and J ends lost 4 bases and 4 bases respectively, with 22 bases between them. Germline V CDR1 and CDR2: LGHNA, YNFKEQ. CDR3 in amino acids: CASSPTSGARAAYGYTF. In nucleotides, the CDR3 is TGTGCCAGCAGCCCTACGTCAGGGGCGAGAGCAGCCTATGGCTACACCTTC.